This T cell receptor (beta chain) was recorded in a study of shared T cell receptors in the human thymus. Sequenced by immunoSEQ multiplex PCR; TCRdb stores in-frame clones only, minus some. This sample carries hundreds of thousands of clones, around three quarters of them seen once, and the ten largest clones take about 0.013%. The germline CDR1 and CDR2 sequences are LNHNV and YYDKDF (reference sequence). The CDR3 contains 19 residues. V dropped 5 bases and J dropped 1; count of bases not matched to a gene: 12. The data were also submitted as part of a second study, on human thymus T cells. That investigation notes: Immunologically healthy infants in Finland undergoing congenital heart defect surgery were the donors. Thymus pieces cut out during corrective heart surgery were the tissue that was used. Repertoires from thymus and blood appeared to show biased V and J gene usage. Related studies found that unrelated individuals share highly overlapping thymic repertoires.

The chain uses TRBV15 and TRBJ2-7; 15 bases align to TRBD2. Sample: thymocytes. The clonotype originates from a boy in the first two years of life with a congenital heart defect. The CDR3 here is CATSRETRTSGRGSYEQYF. The CDR3 nucleotides read TGTGCCACCAGCCGCGAAACAAGGACTAGCGGGAGGGGATCCTACGAGCAGTACTTC.